This T cell receptor (beta chain) is drawn from a study of cytomegalovirus exposure and HLA in healthy donors. Study results and caveats: DRB1 had the most TCR associations and HLA-C the fewest, a later analysis found, with rates varying by HLA locus. A later analysis linked a missense DCLRE1C variant to TCR beta V- and J-gene trimming.

This clone was picked up one time. No antigen is known for it. With 60 Vbeta and 13 Jbeta primers, the PCR was carried out. Profiled with immunoSEQ multiplex PCR; TCRdb holds only in-frame clones, not every one. The sample includes about 200,000 clones, over 60% of them seen just once. Sequences were obtained from PBMCs. The receptor was derived from a young man in good health and CMV-seronegative.

CDR3 sequence: CASSTRDTYGYTF. The CDR3 DNA is TGTGCCAGCAGCACCCGGGACACTTATGGCTACACCTTC. This sequence joins TRBV7-2 and TRBJ1-2; D possibly corresponds to TRBD1 (6 bases). The ends were cut back, 5 bases at V and 5 bases at J, with 12 bases in the middle. The germline V gene encodes CDR1 SGHTA and CDR2 FQGNSA. The CDR3 is 13 residues long.